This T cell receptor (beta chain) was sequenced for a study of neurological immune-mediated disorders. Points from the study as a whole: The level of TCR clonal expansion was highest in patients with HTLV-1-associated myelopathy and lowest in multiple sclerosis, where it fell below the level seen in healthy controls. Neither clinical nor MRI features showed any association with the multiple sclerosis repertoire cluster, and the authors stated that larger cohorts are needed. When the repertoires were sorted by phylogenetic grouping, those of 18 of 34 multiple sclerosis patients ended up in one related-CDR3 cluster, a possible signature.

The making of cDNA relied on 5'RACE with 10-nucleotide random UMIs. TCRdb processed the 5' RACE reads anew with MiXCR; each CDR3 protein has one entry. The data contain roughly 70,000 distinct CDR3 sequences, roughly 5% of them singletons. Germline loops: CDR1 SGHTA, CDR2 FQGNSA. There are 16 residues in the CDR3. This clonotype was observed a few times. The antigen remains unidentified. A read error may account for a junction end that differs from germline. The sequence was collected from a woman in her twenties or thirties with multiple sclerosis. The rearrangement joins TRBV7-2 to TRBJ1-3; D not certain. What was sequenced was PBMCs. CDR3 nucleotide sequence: TGTGCCAGCAGCTTAGATGGCGGCAGCTCTGGAAAAACCATATATTTT. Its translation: CASSLDGGSSGKTIYF.